This TCR beta chain was observed in a study of blood T cells in healthy people across ages. General study findings and limits: Long-lived donors carried more naive CD4+ cells and greater diversity than aged donors. Researchers judged that diversity estimates from one million T cells fell short of true values.

In its sample, this clonotype was seen many times. What it binds is not known. The CDR3 consists of 16 residues. V trimming: 0 bases; J trimming: 0 bases; junction bases outside the gene matches: 3. The germline V gene encodes CDR1 MGHRA and CDR2 YSYEKL. Combining a sample-barcoded 5' primer with a J-beta primer mix, a second PCR ran for roughly 6 to 12 cycles. Using its own MiXCR run on the 5' RACE reads, TCRdb lists one record per CDR3 protein. This sample carries about 1.6 million distinct CDR3 sequences, roughly 32% of them seen once, and the ten largest clones take around 10%. The authors extracted at least 5.5 micrograms of total RNA per sample.

Sequenced sample: blood. This chain joins TRBV4-1 and TRBJ2-7, with 9 bases fitting TRBD2. The TCR sequence derives from a woman aged 25 to 45 in good health. CDR3 sequence: CASSQESGGLSYEQYF. The CDR3 DNA sequence: TGCGCCAGCAGCCAAGAGAGCGGGGGGCTCTCCTACGAGCAGTACTTC.